Below are 9 T cell receptor beta chains sequenced from a single sample in a study of OX40 agonist ivuxolimab in advanced cancers. The protocol was immunoSEQ multiplex PCR, while the TCRdb copy is restricted to in-frame clones and leaves out a portion. The table shows fewer than 75,000 clones, with roughly nine tenths occurring only once. The source material was CD4+ or CD8+ T cells sorted from blood, sampled in a trial of the OX40 agonist ivuxolimab. Source of these receptors: an adult with an advanced solid tumor such as melanoma, head and neck, liver or kidney cancer.

A remark on this clone: At one end, the junction sequence differs from germline, possibly due to a read error. The chain links TRBV11-1 to TRBJ2-7; the match to TRBD2 covers 9 bases. CDR1 is SGHAT, CDR2 FQDESV, per germline (reference sequence). This CDR3 has 12 amino acids. The CDR3 bases are TGTGCCAGCAGCCCTGCGTCTAGCGGGAAAACTTTC. Protein product: CASSPASSGKTF.

The J gene is TRBJ1-3, the V gene TRBV5-6, with D unresolved. The germline V and J ends were trimmed by 4 bases and 1 base, with 6 bases remaining between them. The CDR3 spans 13 residues. Per the germline V gene, CDR1 is SGHDT and CDR2 is YYEEEE. Written as DNA, the CDR3 is TGTGCCAGCAGCCAGGTGTCTGGAAACACCATATATTTT. This encodes CASSQVSGNTIYF.

The chain couples TRBV5-6 to TRBJ1-6; D is uncertain. V lost 2 bases and J 6 bases, leaving 6 bases between the germline ends. Germline V gives CDR1 SGHDT, CDR2 YYEEEE. The CDR3 has 13 residues. The CDR3 DNA is TGTGCCAGCAGCTTAAAGCTTAATTCACCCCTCCACTTT. It translates to CASSLKLNSPLHF.

The chain combines TRBV28 with TRBJ2-3, with 12 bases matching TRBD1. The ends lost 4 bases at V and 3 bases at J; junction bases unmatched: 8. The CDR3 runs to 17 residues. Germline CDR1 is MDHEN and CDR2 is SYDVKM. The CDR3 sequence: CASSSNPGQGATDTQYF. CDR3 DNA: TGTGCCAGCAGTTCAAACCCGGGACAGGGGGCGACAGATACGCAGTATTTT.

The chain links TRBV10-3 to TRBJ2-5; 8 bases agree with TRBD2. The CDR3 covers 12 residues. In germline, CDR1 is ENHRY, CDR2 SYGVKD. J was trimmed by 5 bases and V by 10 bases; bases with no gene match: 6. CDR3 nucleotide sequence: TGTGCCACCAGCGGGAGTGGGGAGACCCAGTACTTC. As protein: CATSGSGETQYF.

The chain recombines TRBV6-1 with TRBJ1-2; D ambiguous. CDR1 and CDR2 (germline): MNHNS, SASEGT. The length of the CDR3 is 14 residues. Trimming pared 2 bases from V and 1 base from J, leaving 8 bases between. The CDR3 nucleotides read TGTGCCAGCAGTGAAAAGAGGGTTAACTATGGCTACACCTTC. Its translation: CASSEKRVNYGYTF.

This chain links TRBV28 with TRBJ1-2, with D possibly being TRBD1 (5 bases). Germline V lookup: CDR1 MDHEN, CDR2 SYDVKM. Trimming stripped 5 bases from V and 2 bases from J, with 24 bases between. This CDR3 has 18 residues. CDR3 loop: CASSGTGTQGGLNYGYTF. The CDR3 coding sequence is TGTGCCAGCAGTGGTACCGGGACCCAAGGTGGCTTAAACTATGGCTACACCTTC.

The chain couples TRBV10-3 to TRBJ1-4; possible D gene TRBD1, 6 bases. V was clipped by 0 bases and J by 4 bases, with 12 bases between them. Germline CDR1 ENHRY, CDR2 SYGVKD. This CDR3 is 16 amino acids long. CDR3 DNA: TGTGCCATCAGTGAGTCGAGAGGGGGGCGTAATGAAAAACTGTTTTTT. Translated: CAISESRGGRNEKLFF.

The chain carries TRBV19 and TRBJ2-7; 9 bases match TRBD1. The germline gives CDR1 LNHDA, CDR2 SQIVND (reference sequence). This CDR3 is 16 amino acids long. V shed 9 bases and J 1 base; nucleotides not matched to a gene: 13. The CDR3 protein is CARLTMDRGQSYEQYF. The CDR3 nucleotides are TGTGCCAGGTTAACCATGGACAGGGGACAATCCTACGAGCAGTACTTC.